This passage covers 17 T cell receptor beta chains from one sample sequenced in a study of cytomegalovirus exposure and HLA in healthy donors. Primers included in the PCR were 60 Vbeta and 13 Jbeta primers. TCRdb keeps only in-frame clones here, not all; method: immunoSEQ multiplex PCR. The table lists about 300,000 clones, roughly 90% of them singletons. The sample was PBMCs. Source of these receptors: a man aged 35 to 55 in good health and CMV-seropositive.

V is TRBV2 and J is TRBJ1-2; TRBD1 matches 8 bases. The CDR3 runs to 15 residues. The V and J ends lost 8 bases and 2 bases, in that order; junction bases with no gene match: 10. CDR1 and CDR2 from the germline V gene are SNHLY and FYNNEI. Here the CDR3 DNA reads TGTGCCAGCCGCACCAGGACAGGGCCAAACTATGGCTACACCTTC. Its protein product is CASRTRTGPNYGYTF.

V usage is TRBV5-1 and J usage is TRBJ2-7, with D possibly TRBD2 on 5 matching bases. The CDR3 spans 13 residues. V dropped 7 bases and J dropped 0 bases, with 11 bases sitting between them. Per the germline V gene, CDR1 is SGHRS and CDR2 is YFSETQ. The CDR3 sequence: CASHAGSSYEQYF. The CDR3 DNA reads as TGCGCCAGCCATGCGGGCAGCTCCTACGAGCAGTACTTC. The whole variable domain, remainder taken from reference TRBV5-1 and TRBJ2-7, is KAGVTQTPRYLIKTRGQQVTLSCSPISGHRSVSWYQQTPGQGLQFLFEYFSETQRNKGNFPGRFSGRQFSNSRSEMNVSTLELGDSALYLCASHAGSSYEQYFGPGTRLTVT.

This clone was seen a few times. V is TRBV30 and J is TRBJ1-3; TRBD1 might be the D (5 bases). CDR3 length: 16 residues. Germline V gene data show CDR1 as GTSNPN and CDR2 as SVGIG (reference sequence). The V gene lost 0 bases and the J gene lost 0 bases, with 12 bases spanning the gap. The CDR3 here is CAWSVGDGSSGNTIYF. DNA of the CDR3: TGTGCCTGGAGTGTTGGGGACGGGAGCTCTGGAAACACCATATATTTT.

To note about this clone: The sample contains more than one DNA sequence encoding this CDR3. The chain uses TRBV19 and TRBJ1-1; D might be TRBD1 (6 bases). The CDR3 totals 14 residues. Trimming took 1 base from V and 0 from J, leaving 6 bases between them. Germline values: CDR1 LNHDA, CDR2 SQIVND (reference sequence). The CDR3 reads CASSIGTVNTEAFF. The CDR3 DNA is TGTGCCAGTAGTATAGGGACAGTGAACACTGAAGCTTTCTTT.

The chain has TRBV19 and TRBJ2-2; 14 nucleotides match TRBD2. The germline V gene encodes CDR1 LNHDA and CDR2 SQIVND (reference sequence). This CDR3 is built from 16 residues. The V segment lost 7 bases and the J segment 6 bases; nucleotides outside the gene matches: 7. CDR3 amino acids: CASTRLAGGWAGELFF. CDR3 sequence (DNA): TGTGCCAGTACCAGACTAGCGGGAGGGTGGGCCGGGGAGCTGTTTTTT.

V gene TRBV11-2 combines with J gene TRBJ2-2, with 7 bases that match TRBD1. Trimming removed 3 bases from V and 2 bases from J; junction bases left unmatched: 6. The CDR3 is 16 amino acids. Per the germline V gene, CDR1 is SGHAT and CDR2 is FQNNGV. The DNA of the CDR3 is TGTGCCAGCAGCTTTAATTGGGACAGCAACACCGGGGAGCTGTTTTTT. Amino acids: CASSFNWDSNTGELFF.

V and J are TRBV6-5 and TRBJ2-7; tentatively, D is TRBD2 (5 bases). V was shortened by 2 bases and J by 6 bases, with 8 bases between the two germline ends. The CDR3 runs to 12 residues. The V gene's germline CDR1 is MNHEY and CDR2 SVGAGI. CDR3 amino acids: CASSYEGGEQYF. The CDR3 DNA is TGTGCCAGCAGTTACGAGGGTGGCGAGCAGTACTTC.

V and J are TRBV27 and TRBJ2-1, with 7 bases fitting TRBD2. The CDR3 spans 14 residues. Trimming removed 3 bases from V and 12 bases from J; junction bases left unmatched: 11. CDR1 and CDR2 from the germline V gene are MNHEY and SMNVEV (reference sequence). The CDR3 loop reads CASSFLLAESRQFF. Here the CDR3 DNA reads TGTGCCAGCAGTTTTTTGCTAGCGGAGTCGCGGCAGTTCTTC.

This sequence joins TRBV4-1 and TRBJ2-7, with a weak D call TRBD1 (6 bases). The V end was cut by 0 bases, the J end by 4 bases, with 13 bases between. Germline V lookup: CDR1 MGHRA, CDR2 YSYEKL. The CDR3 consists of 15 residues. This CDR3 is CASSQDPGVGYEQYF. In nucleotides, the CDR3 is TGCGCCAGCAGCCAAGATCCAGGGGTTGGATACGAGCAGTACTTC.

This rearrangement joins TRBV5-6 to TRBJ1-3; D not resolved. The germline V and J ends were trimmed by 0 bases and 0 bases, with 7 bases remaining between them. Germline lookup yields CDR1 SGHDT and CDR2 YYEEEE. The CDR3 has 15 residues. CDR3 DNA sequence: TGTGCCAGCAGCTTGGCTCCGTTCTCTGGAAACACCATATATTTT. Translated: CASSLAPFSGNTIYF. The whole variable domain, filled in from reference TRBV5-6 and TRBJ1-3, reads DAGVTQSPTHLIKTRGQQVTLRCSPKSGHDTVSWYQQALGQGPQFIFQYYEEEERQRGNFPDRFSGHQFPNYSSELNVNALLLGDSALYLCASSLAPFSGNTIYFGEGSWLTVV.

The CDR3 sequence: CASSQDQGVSGNIQYF. The CDR3 DNA follows: TGCGCCAGCAGCCAAGATCAAGGGGTATCGGGAAACATTCAGTACTTC. V is TRBV4-3 and J is TRBJ2-4, with a possible D match to TRBD1 (5 bases). Germline CDR1 LGHNA, CDR2 YSLEER. V was shortened by 0 bases and J by 6 bases, with 15 bases between the two germline ends. CDR3 length: 16 residues.

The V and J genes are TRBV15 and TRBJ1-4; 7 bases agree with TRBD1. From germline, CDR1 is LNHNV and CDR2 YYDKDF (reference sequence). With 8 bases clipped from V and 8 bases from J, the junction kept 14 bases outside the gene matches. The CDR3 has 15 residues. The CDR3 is CATGDGAGGDEKLFF. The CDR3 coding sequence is TGTGCCACCGGGGACGGGGCAGGGGGAGACGAAAAACTGTTTTTT.

The chain's CDR3 is CASSSDGARGRITDTQYF. The CDR3 bases are TGTGCCAGCAGCAGTGATGGGGCCAGGGGGCGCATCACAGATACGCAGTATTTT. This sequence joins TRBV7-9 and TRBJ2-3; TRBD1 matches at 8 bases. Losses at the gene ends were 5 bases for V and 2 bases for J; bases not matched to a gene: 15. Germline values: CDR1 SEHNR, CDR2 FQNEAQ (reference sequence). The CDR3 spans 18 residues.

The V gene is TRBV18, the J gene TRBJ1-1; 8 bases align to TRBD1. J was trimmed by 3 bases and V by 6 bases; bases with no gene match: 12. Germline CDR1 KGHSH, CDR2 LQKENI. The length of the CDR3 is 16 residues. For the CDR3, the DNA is TGTGCCAGCTCTCGTCGGACAGGGACTGTAGACACTGAAGCTTTCTTT. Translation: CASSRRTGTVDTEAFF. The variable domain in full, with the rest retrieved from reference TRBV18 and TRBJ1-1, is NAGVMQNPRHLVRRRGQEARLRCSPMKGHSHVYWYRQLPEEGLKFMVYLQKENIIDESGMPKERFSAEFPKEGPSILRIQQVVRGDSAAYFCASSRRTGTVDTEAFFGQGTRLTVV.

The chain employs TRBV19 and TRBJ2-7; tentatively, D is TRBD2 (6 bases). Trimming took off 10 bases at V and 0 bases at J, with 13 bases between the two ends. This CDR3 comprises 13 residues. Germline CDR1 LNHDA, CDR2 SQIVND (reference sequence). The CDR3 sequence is CATSAWSSYEQYF. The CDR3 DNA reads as TGTGCCACTAGCGCCTGGAGCTCCTACGAGCAGTACTTC.

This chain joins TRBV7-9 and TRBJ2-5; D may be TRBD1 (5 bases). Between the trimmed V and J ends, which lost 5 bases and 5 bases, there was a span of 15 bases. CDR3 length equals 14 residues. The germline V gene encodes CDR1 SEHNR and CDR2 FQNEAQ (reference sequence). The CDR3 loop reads CASSTRPRAETQYF. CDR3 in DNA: TGTGCCAGCAGCACCCGACCCAGGGCGGAGACCCAGTACTTC.

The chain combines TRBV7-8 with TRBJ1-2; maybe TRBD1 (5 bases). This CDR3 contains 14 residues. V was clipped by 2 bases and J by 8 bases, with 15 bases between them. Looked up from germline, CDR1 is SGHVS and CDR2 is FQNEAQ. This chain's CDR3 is CASSLSGHNYGYTF. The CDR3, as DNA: TGTGCCAGCAGCTTATCAGGACACAATTACGGCTACACCTTC.